Listed below are T cell receptor beta chains from one sample, sequenced in a study of cytotoxic CD8 clonotypes in ibrutinib-treated CLL. Repertoires were generated with immunoSEQ multiplex PCR, while TCRdb's copy carries only in-frame clones and drops some. The data contain about 330,000 clones, over 55% of them singletons. The source material was PBMCs, sampled after 36 months of ibrutinib treatment. All receptors derive from a human donor with chronic lymphocytic leukemia. CDR3s leave out the opening cysteine and the closing phenylalanine or tryptophan. D genes are given only for firm matches.

CDR3: ASSLGGLYGYT; V: TRBV5-6; D: .
CDR3: SVVWFSTDTQY; V: TRBV29-1; D: .
CDR3: ASSLDTIYEQY; V: TRBV11-1; D: .
CDR3: ASSLETSGSYNEQF; V: TRBV7-8; D: TRBD2
CDR3: ASSLSPGVANEQF; V: TRBV5-5; D: .
CDR3: ASSLVPGVMRETQY; V: TRBV28; D: .
CDR3: ASSQAPLGEKLF; V: TRBV4-1; D: .
CDR3: ASSLTVSGKRRTDTQY; V: TRBV7-3; D: TRBD2
CDR3: ASVWEGNSNQPQH; V: TRBV28; D: .
CDR3: ASSEGGINTGELF; V: TRBV10-1; D: .
CDR3: ASRGLAGSPFSYEQY; V: TRBV5-1; D: TRBD2
CDR3: ASSQVEQGYGELF; V: TRBV4-1; D: TRBD1
CDR3: ASSIGDRHYGYT; V: TRBV19; D: .
CDR3: ASSSYRGAYEQY; V: TRBV9; D: TRBD1
CDR3: ASSQAASGRADEQF; V: TRBV4-3; D: TRBD2
CDR3: ASSPGHRYGYT; V: TRBV6-5; D: .
CDR3: ASTWGRETQY; V: TRBV10-1; D: .
CDR3: ASSQDSSATGELF; V: TRBV11-2; D: .
CDR3: ASSWASGRVLAKNIQY; V: TRBV27; D: TRBD2
CDR3: ASSFVQGELETQY; V: TRBV27; D: .
CDR3: ASSQESGNNSPLH; V: TRBV4-1; D: .
CDR3: ASSQSARTTITYEQY; V: TRBV23-1; D: .
CDR3: ASSLAPPRNEQF; V: TRBV5-1; D: .
CDR3: ASREETQY; V: TRBV6-6; D: .
CDR3: ASSIGSPIGELF; V: TRBV19; D: .
CDR3: ASSFIGVRPNTGELF; V: TRBV5-1; D: .
CDR3: ASSSRIRGNYGYT; V: TRBV11-2; D: .
CDR3: ASSPTDRMNTEAF; V: TRBV19; D: .
CDR3: ASSPLADQETQY; V: TRBV6-1; D: TRBD2
CDR3: ASSLDSSYNEQF; V: TRBV6-6; D: .
CDR3: ASSSGTGVGYT; V: TRBV18; D: TRBD1
CDR3: ASSLLGRGANEQF; V: TRBV27; D: .
CDR3: ASSLVGEYLGYT; V: TRBV11-2; D: .
CDR3: SASPADTQY; V: TRBV20-1; D: .
CDR3: ASSGHKGISSYNSPLH; V: TRBV11-2; D: .
CDR3: ASSQVAGGQLDTQY; V: TRBV4-1; D: TRBD2
CDR3: VRSARLAGKLNYEQY; V: TRBV7-5; D: .
CDR3: ASSQVYGGKQY; V: TRBV14; D: .
CDR3: ASSVDPGGSSYEQY; V: TRBV9; D: TRBD2
CDR3: ASSLGGSGGFQETQY; V: TRBV25-1; D: .
CDR3: SVVPGTGGSYEQY; V: TRBV29-1; D: TRBD1
CDR3: ASSMTSGPQF; V: TRBV5-4; D: TRBD2
CDR3: ASSEPLAGGSPDNEQF; V: TRBV2; D: TRBD2
CDR3: ASNLPGQGANEQY; V: TRBV2; D: TRBD1
CDR3: SVENPDSSYEQY; V: TRBV29-1; D: .
CDR3: ASSQVGLAGTGELF; V: TRBV4-1; D: TRBD2
CDR3: ASSPIGYEQY; V: TRBV18; D: .
CDR3: ASSLLRQMGQDEQF; V: TRBV28; D: TRBD1
CDR3: ASSRETSSSGANVLT; V: TRBV18; D: .
CDR3: ASGDRGLYEQY; V: TRBV7-2; D: TRBD1
CDR3: ASSRPGQAYEQY; V: TRBV2; D: TRBD1
CDR3: ASSTRRNTEAF; V: TRBV5-1; D: .